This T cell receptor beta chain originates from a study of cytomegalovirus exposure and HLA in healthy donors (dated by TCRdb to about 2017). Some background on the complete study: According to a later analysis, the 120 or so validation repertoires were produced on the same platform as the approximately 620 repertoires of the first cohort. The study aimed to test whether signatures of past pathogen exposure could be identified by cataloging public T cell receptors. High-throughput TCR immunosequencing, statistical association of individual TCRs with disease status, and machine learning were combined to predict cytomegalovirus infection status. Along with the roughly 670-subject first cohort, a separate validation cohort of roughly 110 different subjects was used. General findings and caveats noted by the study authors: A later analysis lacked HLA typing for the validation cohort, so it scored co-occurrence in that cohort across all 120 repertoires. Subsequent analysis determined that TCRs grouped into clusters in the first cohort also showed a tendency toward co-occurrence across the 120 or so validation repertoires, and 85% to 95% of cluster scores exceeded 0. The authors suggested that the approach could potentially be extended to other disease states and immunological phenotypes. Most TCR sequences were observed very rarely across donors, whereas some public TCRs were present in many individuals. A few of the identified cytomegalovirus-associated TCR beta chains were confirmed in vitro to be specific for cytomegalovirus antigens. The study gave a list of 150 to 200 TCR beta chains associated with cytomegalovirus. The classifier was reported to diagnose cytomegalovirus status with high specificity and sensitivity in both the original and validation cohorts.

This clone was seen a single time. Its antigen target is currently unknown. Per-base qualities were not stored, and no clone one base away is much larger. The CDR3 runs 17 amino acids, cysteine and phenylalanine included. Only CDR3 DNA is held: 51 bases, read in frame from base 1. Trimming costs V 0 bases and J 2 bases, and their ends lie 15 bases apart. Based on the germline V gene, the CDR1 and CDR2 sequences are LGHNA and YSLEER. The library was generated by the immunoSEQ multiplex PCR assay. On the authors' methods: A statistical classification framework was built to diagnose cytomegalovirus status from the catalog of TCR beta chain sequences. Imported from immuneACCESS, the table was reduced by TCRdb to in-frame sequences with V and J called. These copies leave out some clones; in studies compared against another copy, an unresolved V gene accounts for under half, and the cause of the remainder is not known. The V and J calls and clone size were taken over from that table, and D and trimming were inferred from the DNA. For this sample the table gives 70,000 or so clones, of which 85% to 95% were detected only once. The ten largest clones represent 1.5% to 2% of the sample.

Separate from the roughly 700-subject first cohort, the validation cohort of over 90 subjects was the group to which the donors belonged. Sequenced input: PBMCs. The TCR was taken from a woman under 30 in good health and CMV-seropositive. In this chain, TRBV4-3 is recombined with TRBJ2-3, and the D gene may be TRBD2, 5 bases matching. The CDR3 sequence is CASSQEGSEANTDTQYF. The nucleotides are TGCGCCAGCAGCCAAGAGGGTAGCGAGGCTAACACAGATACGCAGTATTTT.